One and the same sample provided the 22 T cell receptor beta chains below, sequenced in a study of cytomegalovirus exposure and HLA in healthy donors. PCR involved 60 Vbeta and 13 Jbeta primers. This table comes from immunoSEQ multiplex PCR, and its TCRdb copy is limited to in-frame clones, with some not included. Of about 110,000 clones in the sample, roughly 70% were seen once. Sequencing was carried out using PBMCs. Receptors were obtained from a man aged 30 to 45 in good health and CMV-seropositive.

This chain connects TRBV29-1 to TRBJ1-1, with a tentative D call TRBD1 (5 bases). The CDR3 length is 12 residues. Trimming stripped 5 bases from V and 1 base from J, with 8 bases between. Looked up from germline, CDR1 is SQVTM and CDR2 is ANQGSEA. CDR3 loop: CSVSDRNTEAFF. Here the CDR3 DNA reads TGCAGCGTTTCCGACAGGAACACTGAAGCTTTCTTT. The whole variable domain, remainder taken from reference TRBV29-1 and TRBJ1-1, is SAVISQKPSRDICQRGTSLTIQCQVDSQVTMMFWYRQQPGQSLTLIATANQGSEATYESGFVIDKFPISRPNLTFSTLTVSNMSPEDSSIYLCSVSDRNTEAFFGQGTRLTVV.

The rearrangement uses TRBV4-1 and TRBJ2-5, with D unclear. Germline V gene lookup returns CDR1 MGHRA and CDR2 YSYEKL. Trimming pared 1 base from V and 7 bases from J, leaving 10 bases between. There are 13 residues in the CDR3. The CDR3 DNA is TGCGCCAGCAGCCAAGTTTTACCGGGGACCCAGTACTTC. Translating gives CASSQVLPGTQYF.

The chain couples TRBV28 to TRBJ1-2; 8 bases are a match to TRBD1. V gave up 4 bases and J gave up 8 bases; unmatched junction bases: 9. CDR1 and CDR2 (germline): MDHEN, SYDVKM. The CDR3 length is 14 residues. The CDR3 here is CASSSGGDPRGYTF. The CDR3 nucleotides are TGTGCCAGCAGTTCAGGGGGCGACCCTAGAGGCTACACCTTC.

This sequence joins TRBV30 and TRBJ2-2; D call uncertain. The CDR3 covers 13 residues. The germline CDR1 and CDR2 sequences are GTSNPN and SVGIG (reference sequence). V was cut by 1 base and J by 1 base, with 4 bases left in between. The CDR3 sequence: CAWSDKNTGELFF. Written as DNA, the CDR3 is TGTGCCTGGAGTGACAAGAACACCGGGGAGCTGTTTTTT.

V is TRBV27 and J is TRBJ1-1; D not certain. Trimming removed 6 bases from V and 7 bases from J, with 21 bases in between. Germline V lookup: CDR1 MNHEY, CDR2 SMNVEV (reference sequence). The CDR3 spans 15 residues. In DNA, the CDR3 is TGTGCCAGCAGCCCAAGGATATTGGGGAGTAATGAAGCTTTCTTT. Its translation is CASSPRILGSNEAFF.

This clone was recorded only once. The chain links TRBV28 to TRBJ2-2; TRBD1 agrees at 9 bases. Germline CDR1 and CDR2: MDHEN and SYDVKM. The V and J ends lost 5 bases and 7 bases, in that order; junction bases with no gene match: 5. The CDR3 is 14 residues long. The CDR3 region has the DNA TGTGCCAGCAGTACTAGACAGGGGGGCGGGGAGCTGTTTTTT. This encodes CASSTRQGGGELFF. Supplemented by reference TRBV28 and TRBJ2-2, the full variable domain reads DVKVTQSSRYLVKRTGEKVFLECVQDMDHENMFWYRQDPGLGLRLIYFSYDVKMKEKGDIPEGYSVSREKKERFSLILESASTNQTSMYLCASSTRQGGGELFFGEGSRLTVL.

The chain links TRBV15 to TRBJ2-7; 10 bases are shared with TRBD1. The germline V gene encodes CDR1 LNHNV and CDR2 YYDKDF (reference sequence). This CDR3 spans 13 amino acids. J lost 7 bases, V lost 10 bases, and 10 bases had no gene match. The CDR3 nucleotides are TGTGCCATCGCCCGGGACAGGGGTCTAGAGCAGTACGTC. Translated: CAIARDRGLEQYV.

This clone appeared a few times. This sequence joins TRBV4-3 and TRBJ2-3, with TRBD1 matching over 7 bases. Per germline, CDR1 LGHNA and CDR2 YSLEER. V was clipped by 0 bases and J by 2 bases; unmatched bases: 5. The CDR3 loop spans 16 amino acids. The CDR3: CASSQDQGVVTDTQYF. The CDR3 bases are TGCGCCAGCAGCCAAGATCAGGGGGTAGTCACAGATACGCAGTATTTT.

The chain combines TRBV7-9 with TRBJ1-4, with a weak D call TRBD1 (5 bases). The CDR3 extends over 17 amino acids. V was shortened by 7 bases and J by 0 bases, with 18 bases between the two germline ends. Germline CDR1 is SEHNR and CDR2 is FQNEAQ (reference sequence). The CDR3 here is CASTIAPGIATNEKLFF. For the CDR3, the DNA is TGTGCCAGCACCATCGCTCCAGGGATTGCAACTAATGAAAAACTGTTTTTT.

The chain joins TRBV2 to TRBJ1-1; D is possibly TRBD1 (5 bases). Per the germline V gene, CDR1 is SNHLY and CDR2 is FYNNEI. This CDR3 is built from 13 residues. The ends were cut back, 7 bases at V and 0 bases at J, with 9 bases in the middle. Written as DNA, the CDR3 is TGTGCCAGCACCACAGGCTTGAACACTGAAGCTTTCTTT. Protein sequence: CASTTGLNTEAFF. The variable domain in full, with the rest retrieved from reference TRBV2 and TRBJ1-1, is EPEVTQTPSHQVTQMGQEVILRCVPISNHLYFYWYRQILGQKVEFLVSFYNNEISEKSEIFDDQFSVERPDGSNFTLKIRSTKLEDSAMYFCASTTGLNTEAFFGQGTRLTVV.

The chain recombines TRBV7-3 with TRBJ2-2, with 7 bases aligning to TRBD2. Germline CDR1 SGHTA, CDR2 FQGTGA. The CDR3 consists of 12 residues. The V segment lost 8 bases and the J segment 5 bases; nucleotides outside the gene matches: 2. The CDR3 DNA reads TGTGCCAGCCTTAGCGGGACCGGGGAGCTGTTTTTT. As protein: CASLSGTGELFF. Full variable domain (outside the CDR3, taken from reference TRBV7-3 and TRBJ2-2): GAGVSQTPSNKVTEKGKYVELRCDPISGHTALYWYRQSLGQGPEFLIYFQGTGAADDSGLPNDRFFAVRPEGSVSTLKIQRTERGDSAVYLCASLSGTGELFFGEGSRLTVL.

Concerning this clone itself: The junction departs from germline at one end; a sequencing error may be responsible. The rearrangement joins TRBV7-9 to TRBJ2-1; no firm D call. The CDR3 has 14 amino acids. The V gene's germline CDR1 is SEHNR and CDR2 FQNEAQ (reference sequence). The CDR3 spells CASSLLISDNEQFF. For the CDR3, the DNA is TGTGCCAGCAGCTTGTTAATCTCCGACAATGAGCAGTTCTTC.

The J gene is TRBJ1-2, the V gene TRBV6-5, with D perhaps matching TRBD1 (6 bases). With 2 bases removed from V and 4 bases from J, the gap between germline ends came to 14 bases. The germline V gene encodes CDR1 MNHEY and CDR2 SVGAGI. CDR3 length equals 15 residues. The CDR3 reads CASSYTTAGAYGYTF. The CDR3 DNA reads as TGTGCCAGCAGTTACACGACAGCAGGGGCCTATGGCTACACCTTC.

The CDR3 sequence: CASITLDRGSTEAFF. The CDR3 region has the DNA TGTGCCAGCATTACCCTCGACAGGGGCAGTACTGAAGCTTTCTTT. The rearrangement uses TRBV6-6 and TRBJ1-1, with 8 bases fitting TRBD1. Trimming took 7 bases from V and 5 from J; bases not matched to a gene: 12. Germline values: CDR1 MNHNY, CDR2 SVGAGI (reference sequence). The CDR3 extends over 15 amino acids.

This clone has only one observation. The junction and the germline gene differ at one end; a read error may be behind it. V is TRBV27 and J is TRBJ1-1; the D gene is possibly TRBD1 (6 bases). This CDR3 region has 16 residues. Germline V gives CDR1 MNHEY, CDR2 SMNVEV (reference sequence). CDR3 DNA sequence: TGTGCCAGCAGCTTATACCTTCGGACAGAGAACACTGAAGCTTTCTTT. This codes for CASSLYLRTENTEAFF.

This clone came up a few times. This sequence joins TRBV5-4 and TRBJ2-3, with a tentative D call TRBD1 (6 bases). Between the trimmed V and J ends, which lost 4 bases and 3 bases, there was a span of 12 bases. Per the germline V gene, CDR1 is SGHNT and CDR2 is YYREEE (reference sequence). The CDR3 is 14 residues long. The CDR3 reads CASSTWTATDTQYF. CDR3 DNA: TGTGCCAGCAGCACATGGACAGCGACAGATACGCAGTATTTT.

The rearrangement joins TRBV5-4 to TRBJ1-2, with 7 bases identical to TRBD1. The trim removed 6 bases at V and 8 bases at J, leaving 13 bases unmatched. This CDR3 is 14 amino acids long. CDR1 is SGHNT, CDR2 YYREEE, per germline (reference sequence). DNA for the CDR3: TGTGCCAGCACCCGGGACAGTAAAGGGGGAGGCTACACCTTC. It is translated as CASTRDSKGGGYTF.

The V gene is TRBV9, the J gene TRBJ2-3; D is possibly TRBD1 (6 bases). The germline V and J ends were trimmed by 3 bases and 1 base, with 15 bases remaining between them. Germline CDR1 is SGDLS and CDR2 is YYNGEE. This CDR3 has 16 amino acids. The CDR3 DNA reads TGTGCCAGCAGCGCACAATTAAGACAGGGCACAGATACGCAGTATTTT. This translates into CASSAQLRQGTDTQYF.

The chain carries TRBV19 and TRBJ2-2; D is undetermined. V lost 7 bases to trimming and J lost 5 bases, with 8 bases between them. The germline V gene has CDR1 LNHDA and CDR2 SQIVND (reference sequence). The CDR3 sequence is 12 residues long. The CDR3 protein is CASKAETGELFF. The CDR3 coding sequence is TGTGCCAGTAAAGCCGAGACCGGGGAGCTGTTTTTT. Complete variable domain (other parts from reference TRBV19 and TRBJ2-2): DGGITQSPKYLFRKEGQNVTLSCEQNLNHDAMYWYRQDPGQGLRLIYYSQIVNDFQKGDIAEGYSVSREKKESFPLTVTSAQKNPTAFYLCASKAETGELFFGEGSRLTVL.

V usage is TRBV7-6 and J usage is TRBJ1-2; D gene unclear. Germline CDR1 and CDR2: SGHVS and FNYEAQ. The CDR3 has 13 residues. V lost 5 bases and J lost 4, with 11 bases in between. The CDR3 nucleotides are TGTGCCAGCAGCCCCCTGGGGAGCTATGGCTACACCTTC. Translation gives CASSPLGSYGYTF.

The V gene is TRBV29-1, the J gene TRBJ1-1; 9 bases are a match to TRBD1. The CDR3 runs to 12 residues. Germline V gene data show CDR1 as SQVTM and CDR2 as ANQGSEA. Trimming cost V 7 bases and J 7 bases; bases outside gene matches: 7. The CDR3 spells CSAGQGVNEAFF. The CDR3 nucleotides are TGCAGCGCGGGACAGGGCGTTAATGAAGCTTTCTTT.

CDR3 sequence (DNA): TGTGCCAGCAGCCCACAAACAGGGGGAGGCACTGAAGCTTTCTTT. This gives the protein CASSPQTGGGTEAFF. The chain combines TRBV5-4 with TRBJ1-1, with TRBD1 matching over 8 bases. The CDR3 runs 15 residues. Germline V gives CDR1 SGHNT, CDR2 YYREEE (reference sequence). J lost 4 bases, V lost 4 bases, and 9 bases had no gene match.